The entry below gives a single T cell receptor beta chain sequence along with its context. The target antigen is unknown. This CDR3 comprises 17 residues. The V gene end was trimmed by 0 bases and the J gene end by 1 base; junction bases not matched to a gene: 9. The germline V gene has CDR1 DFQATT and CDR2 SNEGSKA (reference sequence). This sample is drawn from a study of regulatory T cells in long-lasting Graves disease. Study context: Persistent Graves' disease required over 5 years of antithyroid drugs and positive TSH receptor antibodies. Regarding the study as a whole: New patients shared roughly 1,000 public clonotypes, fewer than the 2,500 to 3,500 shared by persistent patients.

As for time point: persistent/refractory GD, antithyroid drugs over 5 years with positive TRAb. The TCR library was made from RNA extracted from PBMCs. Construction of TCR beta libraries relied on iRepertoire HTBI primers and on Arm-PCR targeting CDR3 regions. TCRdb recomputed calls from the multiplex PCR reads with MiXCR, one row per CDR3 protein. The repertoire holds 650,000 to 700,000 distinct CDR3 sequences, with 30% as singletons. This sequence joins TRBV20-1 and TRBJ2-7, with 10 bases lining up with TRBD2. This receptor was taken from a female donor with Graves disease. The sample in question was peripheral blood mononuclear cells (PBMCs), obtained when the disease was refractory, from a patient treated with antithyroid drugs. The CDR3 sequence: CSARDVSGRAPSYEQYF. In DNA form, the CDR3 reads TGCAGTGCTAGAGATGTCAGCGGGAGGGCCCCATCCTACGAGCAGTACTTC.